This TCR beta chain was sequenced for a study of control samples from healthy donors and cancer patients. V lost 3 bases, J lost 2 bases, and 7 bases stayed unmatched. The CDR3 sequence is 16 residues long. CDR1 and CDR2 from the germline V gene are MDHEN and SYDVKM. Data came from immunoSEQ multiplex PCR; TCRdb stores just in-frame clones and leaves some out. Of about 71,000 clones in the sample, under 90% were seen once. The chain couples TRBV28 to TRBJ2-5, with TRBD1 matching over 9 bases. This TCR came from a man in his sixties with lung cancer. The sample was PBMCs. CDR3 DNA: TGTGCCAGCAGTTTTGGAGGGACAGGGATTCAAGAGACCCAGTACTTC. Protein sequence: CASSFGGTGIQETQYF.